A selection of T cell receptor beta chains follows, all from one sample in a study of siplizumab effects on memory and regulatory T cells. Assay used: immunoSEQ multiplex PCR; TCRdb lists only in-frame clones, some missing. This table holds roughly 100,000 clones, about 93% found once. Sequenced sample: CD4+ T cells sorted from blood. The receptor source for this set is a human donor in good health. The CDR3 runs from the conserved cysteine through the conserved F or W. A D gene is named only where the DNA matches it firmly. Some rows mark clone size as missing; the rest say once, few, many or name a class of expanded clone.

v_call: TRBV9; j_call: TRBJ2-7; d_call: TRBD1; clone_size: .; cdr3_nt: TGTGCCAGCAGCCGGGACAGGGACTACGAGCAGTACTTC; cdr3_aa: CASSRDRDYEQYF
v_call: TRBV5-1; j_call: TRBJ2-5; d_call: TRBD1; clone_size: .; cdr3_nt: TGCGCCAGCAGCTCCGGGACAGGGAAAGAGACCCAGTACTTC; cdr3_aa: CASSSGTGKETQYF
v_call: TRBV5-4; j_call: TRBJ1-5; d_call: .; clone_size: once; cdr3_nt: TGTGCCAGCAGCTTGTCCGGCAGGGCGAATCAGCCCCAGCATTTT; cdr3_aa: CASSLSGRANQPQHF
v_call: TRBV20-1; j_call: TRBJ2-7; d_call: TRBD1; clone_size: .; cdr3_nt: TGCAGTGCTCGACAGGGAACCGAGCAGTACTTC; cdr3_aa: CSARQGTEQYF
v_call: TRBV5-6; j_call: TRBJ1-2; d_call: .; clone_size: .; cdr3_nt: TGTGCCAGCAGCCCGGGACGGTCCTATGGCTACACCTTC; cdr3_aa: CASSPGRSYGYTF
v_call: TRBV9; j_call: TRBJ1-3; d_call: .; clone_size: .; cdr3_nt: TGTGCCAGCAGCTCGGACAGAACTGGAAACACCATATATTTT; cdr3_aa: CASSSDRTGNTIYF
v_call: TRBV6-6; j_call: TRBJ1-1; d_call: .; clone_size: .; cdr3_nt: TGTGCCAGCAGTTACTCCAGAGAAGCTTTCTTT; cdr3_aa: CASSYSREAFF
v_call: TRBV18; j_call: TRBJ1-5; d_call: .; clone_size: .; cdr3_nt: TGTGCCAGCTCAATAGACAGGTTTGTCAATCAGCCCCAGCATTTT; cdr3_aa: CASSIDRFVNQPQHF
v_call: TRBV10-3; j_call: TRBJ1-3; d_call: TRBD1; clone_size: .; cdr3_nt: TGTGCCACCCGTGGACAGGCTGGAAACACCATATATTTT; cdr3_aa: CATRGQAGNTIYF
v_call: TRBV4-3; j_call: TRBJ2-6; d_call: TRBD2; clone_size: .; cdr3_nt: TGCGCCAGCAGCCAGGGACTAGCGGGATCTGGGGCCAACGTCCTGACTTTC; cdr3_aa: CASSQGLAGSGANVLTF
v_call: TRBV5-1; j_call: TRBJ2-3; d_call: .; clone_size: .; cdr3_nt: TGCGCCAGCAGCTTGGCGCGGCCCAAGGATACGCAGTATTTT; cdr3_aa: CASSLARPKDTQYF
v_call: TRBV6-1; j_call: TRBJ2-1; d_call: TRBD2; clone_size: .; cdr3_nt: TGTGCCAGCAGTGACTTTGGACTAGCGGGAACTGAGCAGTTCTTC; cdr3_aa: CASSDFGLAGTEQFF
v_call: TRBV30; j_call: TRBJ1-2; d_call: .; clone_size: .; cdr3_nt: TGTGCCTGGATGAAGGCTAACTATGGCTACACCTTC; cdr3_aa: CAWMKANYGYTF
v_call: TRBV6-6; j_call: TRBJ1-1; d_call: TRBD1; clone_size: .; cdr3_nt: TGTGCCAGCAGTCGCGGGACAGGTCTTATGAACACTGAAGCTTTCTTT; cdr3_aa: CASSRGTGLMNTEAFF
v_call: TRBV5-1; j_call: TRBJ2-7; d_call: .; clone_size: .; cdr3_nt: TGCGCCAGCAGCTTGGAAGGGGTAGTGGCCGAGCAGTACTTC; cdr3_aa: CASSLEGVVAEQYF
v_call: TRBV7-3; j_call: TRBJ2-3; d_call: TRBD1; clone_size: .; cdr3_nt: TGTGCCAGCAGCTCGGGACAGTACACAGATACGCAGTATTTT; cdr3_aa: CASSSGQYTDTQYF
v_call: TRBV7-2; j_call: TRBJ2-5; d_call: TRBD2; clone_size: .; cdr3_nt: TGTGCCAGCAGCTTTAGACTAGCGGGAGGGCCGGTGGAAGAGACCCAGTACTTC; cdr3_aa: CASSFRLAGGPVEETQYF
v_call: TRBV2; j_call: TRBJ2-7; d_call: .; clone_size: .; cdr3_nt: TGTGCCAGCGTCCTGCAGGGGAGGGTAAACGAGCAGTACTTC; cdr3_aa: CASVLQGRVNEQYF
v_call: TRBV19; j_call: TRBJ1-5; d_call: TRBD1; clone_size: .; cdr3_nt: TGTGCCAGTATTAAGACAGGGGGAAGCAATCAGCCCCAGCATTTT; cdr3_aa: CASIKTGGSNQPQHF
v_call: TRBV5-4; j_call: TRBJ2-7; d_call: .; clone_size: few; cdr3_nt: TGTGCCAGCAGCCCCGATTCAACTTACGAGCAGTACTTC; cdr3_aa: CASSPDSTYEQYF
v_call: TRBV5-1; j_call: TRBJ2-3; d_call: .; clone_size: .; cdr3_nt: TGCGCCAGCAGCTTGGGTCGTCTAGCCGGCACAGATACGCAGTATTTT; cdr3_aa: CASSLGRLAGTDTQYF
v_call: TRBV14; j_call: TRBJ2-5; d_call: .; clone_size: .; cdr3_nt: TGTGCCAGCAGCCAAGAGGGACACATACGAGAGACCCAGTACTTC; cdr3_aa: CASSQEGHIRETQYF
v_call: TRBV10-1; j_call: TRBJ2-1; d_call: .; clone_size: .; cdr3_nt: TGCGCCAGCAGTGGACTCGGGGAGGATGAGCAGTTCTTC; cdr3_aa: CASSGLGEDEQFF
v_call: TRBV7-2; j_call: TRBJ2-7; d_call: .; clone_size: once; cdr3_nt: TGTGCCAGCAGCCCTACCTACGAGCAGTACTTC; cdr3_aa: CASSPTYEQYF
v_call: TRBV30; j_call: TRBJ1-2; d_call: .; clone_size: .; cdr3_nt: TGTGCCTGGAGCTCGGACCCCCACTATGGCTACACCTTC; cdr3_aa: CAWSSDPHYGYTF
v_call: TRBV5-1; j_call: TRBJ2-5; d_call: .; clone_size: .; cdr3_nt: TGCGCCAGCAGCCTGGAACAGGTTGGAGAGACCCAGTACTTC; cdr3_aa: CASSLEQVGETQYF
v_call: TRBV2; j_call: TRBJ2-5; d_call: TRBD2; clone_size: .; cdr3_nt: TGTGCCAGCAGTGATGTGCTAGCGGGGCAAGAGACCCAGTACTTC; cdr3_aa: CASSDVLAGQETQYF
v_call: TRBV5-1; j_call: TRBJ2-1; d_call: .; clone_size: once; cdr3_nt: TGCGCCAGCAGCTTGGACTCCTCCTACAATGAGCAGTTCTTC; cdr3_aa: CASSLDSSYNEQFF
v_call: TRBV4-3; j_call: TRBJ2-5; d_call: TRBD2; clone_size: .; cdr3_nt: TGCGCCAGCAGCCAAGCTACTAGCGGGACGTACCAAGAGACCCAGTACTTC; cdr3_aa: CASSQATSGTYQETQYF
v_call: TRBV11-3; j_call: TRBJ2-5; d_call: TRBD2; clone_size: .; cdr3_nt: TGTGCCAGCAGCTTTGATTTGGCGGGAGGGCCTAATTACCAAGAGACCCAGTACTTC; cdr3_aa: CASSFDLAGGPNYQETQYF
v_call: TRBV19; j_call: TRBJ2-2; d_call: .; clone_size: .; cdr3_nt: TGTGCCAGTAGTATCGGTGGCGGAGCGAACACCGGGGAGCTGTTTTTT; cdr3_aa: CASSIGGGANTGELFF
v_call: TRBV15; j_call: TRBJ2-1; d_call: TRBD2; clone_size: .; cdr3_nt: TGTGCCACCAGCAGAGGGGGTGGTAGCGGGATAAATGAGCAGTTCTTC; cdr3_aa: CATSRGGGSGINEQFF
v_call: TRBV10-3; j_call: TRBJ2-6; d_call: .; clone_size: .; cdr3_nt: TGTGCCATCAGTGATCGGGGGGCCAGCTTAATCTCTGGGGCCAACGTCCTGACTTTC; cdr3_aa: CAISDRGASLISGANVLTF
v_call: TRBV7-8; j_call: TRBJ1-1; d_call: TRBD1; clone_size: .; cdr3_nt: TGTGCCAGCAGCCCTTGGGGGGACAGGAGAATATATAACACTGAAGCTTTCTTT; cdr3_aa: CASSPWGDRRIYNTEAFF
v_call: TRBV4-2; j_call: TRBJ2-3; d_call: TRBD2; clone_size: .; cdr3_nt: TGTGCCAGCAGCCGGGATCCCGGGACTAGCGGGAGCTGGTGGACAGATACGCAGTATTTT; cdr3_aa: CASSRDPGTSGSWWTDTQYF
v_call: TRBV7-9; j_call: TRBJ1-2; d_call: TRBD1; clone_size: .; cdr3_nt: TGTGCCAGCAGCTCGGGCGGGACAGGGGTAGGGAACTATGGCTACACCTTC; cdr3_aa: CASSSGGTGVGNYGYTF
v_call: TRBV18; j_call: TRBJ2-1; d_call: TRBD2; clone_size: .; cdr3_nt: TGTGCCAGCTCACCACGTCCACGGGAGGGGAGCAATGAGCAGTTCTTC; cdr3_aa: CASSPRPREGSNEQFF
v_call: TRBV4-3; j_call: TRBJ2-1; d_call: .; clone_size: .; cdr3_nt: TGCGCCAGCAGCCAAGATAGGGGAAGTAGTGGGGTCTTC; cdr3_aa: CASSQDRGSSGVF
v_call: TRBV20-1; j_call: TRBJ2-7; d_call: .; clone_size: .; cdr3_nt: TGCAGTGCCTTCGACTCCTACGAGCAGTACTTC; cdr3_aa: CSAFDSYEQYF
v_call: TRBV6-1; j_call: TRBJ2-7; d_call: .; clone_size: .; cdr3_nt: TGTGCCAGCAGTGTCGGACAGCACCAGTACTTC; cdr3_aa: CASSVGQHQYF
v_call: TRBV6-1; j_call: TRBJ2-7; d_call: .; clone_size: .; cdr3_nt: TGTGCCAGCAGCGGGACAAAACTATCCTACGAGCAGTACTTC; cdr3_aa: CASSGTKLSYEQYF
v_call: TRBV20-1; j_call: TRBJ2-7; d_call: .; clone_size: .; cdr3_nt: TGCAGTGCTAGAGGCTCCTACGAGCAGTACTTC; cdr3_aa: CSARGSYEQYF
v_call: TRBV28; j_call: TRBJ2-7; d_call: TRBD2; clone_size: .; cdr3_nt: TGTGCCAGCAGTCTTAGCGGGGGATCCTACGAGCAGTACTTC; cdr3_aa: CASSLSGGSYEQYF
v_call: TRBV19; j_call: TRBJ2-7; d_call: TRBD1; clone_size: .; cdr3_nt: TGTGCCAGTAGTCCGAAGACAGGGCGGGAGCAGTACTTC; cdr3_aa: CASSPKTGREQYF
v_call: TRBV19; j_call: TRBJ1-2; d_call: .; clone_size: .; cdr3_nt: TGTGCCAGTAGTATGGGGTCCGGGGCCTATGGCTACACCTTC; cdr3_aa: CASSMGSGAYGYTF
v_call: TRBV2; j_call: TRBJ2-2; d_call: TRBD2; clone_size: .; cdr3_nt: TGTGCCAGCAGTCCAATAAAAGGACTAGCGGGTCCCACCGGGGAGCTGTTTTTT; cdr3_aa: CASSPIKGLAGPTGELFF